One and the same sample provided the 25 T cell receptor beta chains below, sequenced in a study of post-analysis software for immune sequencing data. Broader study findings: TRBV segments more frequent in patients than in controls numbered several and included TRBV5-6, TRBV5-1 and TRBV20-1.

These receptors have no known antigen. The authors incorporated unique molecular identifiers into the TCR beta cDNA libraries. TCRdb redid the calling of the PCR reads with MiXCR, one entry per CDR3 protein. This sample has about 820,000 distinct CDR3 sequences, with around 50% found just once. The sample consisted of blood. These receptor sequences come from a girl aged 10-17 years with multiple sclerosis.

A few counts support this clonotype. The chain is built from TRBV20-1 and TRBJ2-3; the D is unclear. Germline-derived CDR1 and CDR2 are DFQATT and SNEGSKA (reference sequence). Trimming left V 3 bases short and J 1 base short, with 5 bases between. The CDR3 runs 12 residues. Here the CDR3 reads CSASLRTDTQYF. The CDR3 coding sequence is TGCAGTGCTAGTCTACGCACAGATACGCAGTATTTT.

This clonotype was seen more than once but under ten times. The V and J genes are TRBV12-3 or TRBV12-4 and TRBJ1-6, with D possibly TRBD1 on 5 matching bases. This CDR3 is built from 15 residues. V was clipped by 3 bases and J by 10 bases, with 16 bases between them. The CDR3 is CASSFGRQGDSPLHF. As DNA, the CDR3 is TGTGCCAGCAGTTTCGGCCGCCAGGGTGACTCACCCCTCCACTTT.

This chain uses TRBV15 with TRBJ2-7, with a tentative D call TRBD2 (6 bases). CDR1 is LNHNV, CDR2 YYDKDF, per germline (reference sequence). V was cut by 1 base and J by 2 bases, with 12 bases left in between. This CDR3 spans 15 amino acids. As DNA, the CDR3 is TGTGCCACCAGCAGAGTGGAGGGCCTAACCTACGAGCAGTACTTC. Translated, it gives CATSRVEGLTYEQYF.

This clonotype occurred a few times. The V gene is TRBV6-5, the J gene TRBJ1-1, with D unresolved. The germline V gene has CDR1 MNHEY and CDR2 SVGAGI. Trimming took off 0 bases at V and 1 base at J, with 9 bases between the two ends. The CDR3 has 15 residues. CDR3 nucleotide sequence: TGTGCCAGCAGTTACTCGATCTTGGGGAACACTGAAGCTTTCTTT. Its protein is CASSYSILGNTEAFF.

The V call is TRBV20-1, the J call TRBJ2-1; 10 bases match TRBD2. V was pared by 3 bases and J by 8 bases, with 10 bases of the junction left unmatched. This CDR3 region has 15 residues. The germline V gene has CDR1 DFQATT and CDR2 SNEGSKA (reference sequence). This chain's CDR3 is CSARGLLAGIHEQFF. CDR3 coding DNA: TGCAGTGCTAGGGGCTTACTAGCGGGAATTCATGAGCAGTTCTTC.

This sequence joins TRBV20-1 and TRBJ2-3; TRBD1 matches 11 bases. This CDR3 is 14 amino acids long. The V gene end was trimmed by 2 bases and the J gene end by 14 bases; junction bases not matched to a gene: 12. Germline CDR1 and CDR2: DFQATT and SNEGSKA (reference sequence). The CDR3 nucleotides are TGCAGTGCTAGAAGATGGGCAGGACAGGGGGCGCCGTATTTT. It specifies CSARRWAGQGAPYF.

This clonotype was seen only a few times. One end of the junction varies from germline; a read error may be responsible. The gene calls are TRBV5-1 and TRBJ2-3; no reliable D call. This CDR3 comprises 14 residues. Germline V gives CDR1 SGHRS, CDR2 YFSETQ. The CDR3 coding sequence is TGCGCCAGCGGCTTGACGGCGAGCACAGATACGCAGTATTTT. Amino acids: CASGLTASTDTQYF. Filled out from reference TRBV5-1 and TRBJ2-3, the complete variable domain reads KAGVTQTPRYLIKTRGQQVTLSCSPISGHRSVSWYQQTPGQGLQFLFEYFSETQRNKGNFPGRFSGRQFSNSRSEMNVSTLELGDSALYLCASGLTASTDTQYFGPGTRLTVL.

The CDR3 DNA reads as TGCGCCAGCAGCCCGTTTGGGTCAGGGGACGATCAGCCCCAGCATTTT. Encoded protein: CASSPFGSGDDQPQHF. The genes are TRBV5-1 and TRBJ1-5; D perhaps matches TRBD1 (6 bases). CDR1 is SGHRS and CDR2 is YFSETQ in the germline V gene. The V gene lost 4 bases and the J gene lost 5 bases, with 19 bases spanning the gap. CDR3 size: 16 residues.

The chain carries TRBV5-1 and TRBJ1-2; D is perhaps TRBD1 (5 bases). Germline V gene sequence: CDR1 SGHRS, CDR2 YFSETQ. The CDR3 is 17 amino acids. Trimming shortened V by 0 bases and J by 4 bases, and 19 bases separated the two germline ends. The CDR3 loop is CASSLAGDRGSTYGYTF. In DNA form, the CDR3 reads TGCGCCAGCAGCTTGGCCGGTGACAGAGGAAGTACCTATGGCTACACCTTC.

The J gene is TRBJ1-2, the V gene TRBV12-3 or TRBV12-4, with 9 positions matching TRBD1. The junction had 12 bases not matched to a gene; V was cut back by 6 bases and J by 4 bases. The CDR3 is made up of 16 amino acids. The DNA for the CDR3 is TGTGCCAGCAGGGAACCGGGACAGGGAAAATCCTATGGCTACACCTTC. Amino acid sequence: CASREPGQGKSYGYTF.

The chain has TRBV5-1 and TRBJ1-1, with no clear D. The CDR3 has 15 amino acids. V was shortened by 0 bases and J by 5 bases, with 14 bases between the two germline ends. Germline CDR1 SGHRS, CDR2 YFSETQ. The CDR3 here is CASSLGAGEGTEAFF. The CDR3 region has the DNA TGCGCCAGCAGCTTGGGAGCGGGAGAAGGGACTGAAGCTTTCTTT.

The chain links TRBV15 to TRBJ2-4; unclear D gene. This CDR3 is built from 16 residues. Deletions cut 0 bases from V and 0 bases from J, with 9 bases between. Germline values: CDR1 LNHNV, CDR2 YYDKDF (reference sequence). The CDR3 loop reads CATSRDHALAKNIQYF. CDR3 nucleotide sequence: TGTGCCACCAGCAGAGACCATGCCCTAGCCAAAAACATTCAGTACTTC.

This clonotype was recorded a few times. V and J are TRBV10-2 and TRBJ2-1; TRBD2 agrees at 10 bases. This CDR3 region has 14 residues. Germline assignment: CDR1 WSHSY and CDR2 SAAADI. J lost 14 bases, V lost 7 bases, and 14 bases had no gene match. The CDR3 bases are TGCGCCAGCATAACTAGCGGGACCGAAAGTGGGGAGTTCTTC. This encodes CASITSGTESGEFF.

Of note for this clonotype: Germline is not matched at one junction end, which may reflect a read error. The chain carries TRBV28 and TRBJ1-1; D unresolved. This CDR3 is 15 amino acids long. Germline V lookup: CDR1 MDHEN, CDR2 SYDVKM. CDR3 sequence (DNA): TGTGCCGGCAGCTCCCCGGCGGTTTTGAACACTGAAGCTTTCTTT. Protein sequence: CAGSSPAVLNTEAFF.

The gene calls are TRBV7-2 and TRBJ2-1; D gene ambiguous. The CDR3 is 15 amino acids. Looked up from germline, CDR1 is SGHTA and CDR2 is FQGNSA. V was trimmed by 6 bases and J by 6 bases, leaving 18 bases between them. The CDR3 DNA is TGTGCCAGCAGTTTCGTCAGCGACCCCACCAATGAGCAGTTCTTC. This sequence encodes CASSFVSDPTNEQFF. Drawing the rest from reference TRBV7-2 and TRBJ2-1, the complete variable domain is GAGVSQSPSNKVTEKGKDVELRCDPISGHTALYWYRQSLGQGLEFLIYFQGNSAPDKSGLPSDRFSAERTGGSVSTLTIQRTQQEDSAVYLCASSFVSDPTNEQFFGPGTRLTVL.

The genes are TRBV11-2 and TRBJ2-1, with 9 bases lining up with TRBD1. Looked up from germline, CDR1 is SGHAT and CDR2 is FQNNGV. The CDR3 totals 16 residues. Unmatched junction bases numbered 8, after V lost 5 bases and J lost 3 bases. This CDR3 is CASSTQGTGNYNEQFF. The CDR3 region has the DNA TGTGCCAGCAGCACACAAGGGACAGGGAACTACAATGAGCAGTTCTTC.

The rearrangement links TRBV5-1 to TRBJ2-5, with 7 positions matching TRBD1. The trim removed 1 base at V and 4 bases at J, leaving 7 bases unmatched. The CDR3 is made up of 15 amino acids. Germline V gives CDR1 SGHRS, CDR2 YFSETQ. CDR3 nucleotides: TGCGCCAGCAGCTTGACCAGGGGGATTGGAGAGACCCAGTACTTC. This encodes CASSLTRGIGETQYF.

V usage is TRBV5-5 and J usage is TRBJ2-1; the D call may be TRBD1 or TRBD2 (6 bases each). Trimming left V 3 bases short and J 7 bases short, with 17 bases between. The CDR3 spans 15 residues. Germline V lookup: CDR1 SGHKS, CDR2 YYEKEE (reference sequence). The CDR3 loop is CASSYGWGAVNEQFF. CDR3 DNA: TGTGCCAGCAGCTACGGTTGGGGGGCTGTAAATGAGCAGTTCTTC.

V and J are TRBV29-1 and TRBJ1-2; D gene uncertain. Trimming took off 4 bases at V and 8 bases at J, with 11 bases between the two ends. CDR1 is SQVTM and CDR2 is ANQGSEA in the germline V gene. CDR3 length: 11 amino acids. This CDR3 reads CSVVGQSGYTF. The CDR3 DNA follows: TGCAGCGTTGTAGGGCAGAGCGGCTACACCTTC.

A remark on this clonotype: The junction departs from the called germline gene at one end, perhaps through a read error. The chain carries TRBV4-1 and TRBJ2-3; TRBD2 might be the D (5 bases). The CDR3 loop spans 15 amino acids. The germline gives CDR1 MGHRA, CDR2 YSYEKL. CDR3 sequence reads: CASSSQRRYTDTRYF. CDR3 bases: TGCGCCAGCAGCTCCCAGCGGCGGTACACAGATACGCGGTATTTT.

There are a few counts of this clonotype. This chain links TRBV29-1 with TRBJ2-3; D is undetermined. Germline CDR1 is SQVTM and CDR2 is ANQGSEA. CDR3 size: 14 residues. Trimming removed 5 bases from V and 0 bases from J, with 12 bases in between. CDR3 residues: CSVLLFASTDTQYF. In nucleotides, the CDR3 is TGCAGCGTTCTGCTCTTCGCTAGCACAGATACGCAGTATTTT.

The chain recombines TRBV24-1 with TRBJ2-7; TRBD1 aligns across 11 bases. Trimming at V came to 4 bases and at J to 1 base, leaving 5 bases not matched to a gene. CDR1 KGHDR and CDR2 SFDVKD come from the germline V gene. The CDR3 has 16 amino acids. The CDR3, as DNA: TGTGCCACCAGTGACCCGGACAGGGGGCAGTCCTACGAGCAGTACTTC. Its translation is CATSDPDRGQSYEQYF.

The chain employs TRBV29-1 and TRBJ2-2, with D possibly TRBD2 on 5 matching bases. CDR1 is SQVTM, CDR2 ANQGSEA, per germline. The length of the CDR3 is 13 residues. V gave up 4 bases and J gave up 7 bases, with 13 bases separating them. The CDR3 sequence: CSVVRGAIGELFF. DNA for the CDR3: TGCAGCGTTGTACGGGGTGCGATCGGGGAGCTGTTTTTT.

The CDR3 nucleotides are TGTGCCAGCACCGTGATAGCGGGACAAAACTATGGCTACACCTTC. Its translation is CASTVIAGQNYGYTF. V usage is TRBV28 and J usage is TRBJ1-2, with D possibly matching TRBD1 (6 bases). V lost 7 bases and J 2 bases, leaving 17 bases between the germline ends. The germline CDR1 and CDR2 sequences are MDHEN and SYDVKM. The CDR3 has 15 residues.

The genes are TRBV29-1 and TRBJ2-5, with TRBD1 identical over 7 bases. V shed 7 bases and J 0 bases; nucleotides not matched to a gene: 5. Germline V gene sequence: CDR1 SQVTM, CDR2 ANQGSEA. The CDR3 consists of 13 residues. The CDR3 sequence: CSATGMYQETQYF. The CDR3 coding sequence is TGCAGCGCGACAGGGATGTACCAAGAGACCCAGTACTTC. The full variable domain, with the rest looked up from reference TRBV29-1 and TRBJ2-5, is SAVISQKPSRDICQRGTSLTIQCQVDSQVTMMFWYRQQPGQSLTLIATANQGSEATYESGFVIDKFPISRPNLTFSTLTVSNMSPEDSSIYLCSATGMYQETQYFGPGTRLLVL.